The rows below give T cell receptor beta chains drawn from one sample of a study of cytomegalovirus exposure and HLA in healthy donors. Generated by immunoSEQ multiplex PCR, the TCRdb table keeps only in-frame clones and is missing some. The sample holds approximately 90,000 clones, about 75% seen once. The source material was PBMCs. The receptors originated from a woman between 35 and 50 years old in good health and CMV-seronegative. Both conserved end residues are part of each CDR3.

CDR3	J	V
CASSQDRTSGDEQYF	TRBJ2-7	TRBV4-3
CASSPIDLPGEQYF	TRBJ2-5	TRBV7-6
CASSPSGQSNSPLHF	TRBJ1-6	TRBV7-8
CAVGGGQGVYEQYF	TRBJ2-7	TRBV6-1
CAWSPPLGWSARGTEAFF	TRBJ1-1	TRBV30
CSVSLQENTEAFF	TRBJ1-1	TRBV29-1
CASSFPDQPQHF	TRBJ1-5	TRBV27
CASSLYATGLYEQYF	TRBJ2-7	TRBV7-9
CASSFSATINSPLHF	TRBJ1-6	TRBV27
CASSLVSGNYNEQFF	TRBJ2-1	TRBV11-1
CASSIDRGSYEQYF	TRBJ2-7	TRBV19
CASSLLQGQETQYF	TRBJ2-5	TRBV5-1
CASTSLEGQGTDTQYF	TRBJ2-3	TRBV7-9
CASSQTGAEANTEAFF	TRBJ1-1	TRBV5-1
CASSRLAGPTDTQYF	TRBJ2-3	TRBV28
CRPRIGTEPFYEQYF	TRBJ2-7	TRBV29-1
CASSHRDETQYF	TRBJ2-5	TRBV7-6
CASSELTGGSISSPLHF	TRBJ1-6	TRBV5-1
CASSHFDRGVNTIYF	TRBJ1-3	TRBV4-2
CASSQAQGLGEQYF	TRBJ2-7	TRBV4-3
CASRPRDRGMDEQFF	TRBJ2-1	TRBV6-6
CASSRQGTNEQFF	TRBJ2-1	TRBV5-1
CASSAAGSSGNTIYF	TRBJ1-3	TRBV6-1
CASSSGGQKNNEQFF	TRBJ2-1	TRBV7-9
CASKDRGTGNTIYF	TRBJ1-3	TRBV2
CASSPHLGGSTEAFF	TRBJ1-1	TRBV14
CASSLDAFYGETQYF	TRBJ2-5	TRBV7-9